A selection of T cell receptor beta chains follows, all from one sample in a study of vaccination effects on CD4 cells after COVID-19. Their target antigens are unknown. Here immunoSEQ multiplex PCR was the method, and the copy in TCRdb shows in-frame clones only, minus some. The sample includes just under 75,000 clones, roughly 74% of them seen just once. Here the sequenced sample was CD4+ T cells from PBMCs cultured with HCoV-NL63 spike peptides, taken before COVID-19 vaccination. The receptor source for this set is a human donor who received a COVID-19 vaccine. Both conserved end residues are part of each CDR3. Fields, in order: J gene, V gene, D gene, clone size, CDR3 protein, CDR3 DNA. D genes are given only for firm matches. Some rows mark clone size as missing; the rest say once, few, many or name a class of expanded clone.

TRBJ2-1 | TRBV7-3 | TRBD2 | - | CASSLNSAVSGGRSYNEQFF | TGTGCCAGCAGCTTAAACTCGGCGGTTAGCGGGGGGCGCTCCTACAATGAGCAGTTCTTC
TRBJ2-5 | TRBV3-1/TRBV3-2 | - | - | CASSQIRKETQYF | TGTGCCAGCAGCCAGATCCGGAAAGAGACCCAGTACTTC
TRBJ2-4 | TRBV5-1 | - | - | CASSPEPLKNIQYF | TGCGCCAGCAGCCCGGAACCCCTTAAAAACATTCAGTACTTC
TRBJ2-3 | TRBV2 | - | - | CASSESKGSSTDTQYF | TGTGCCAGCAGTGAGTCTAAGGGATCTAGCACAGATACGCAGTATTTT
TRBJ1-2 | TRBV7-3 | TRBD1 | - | CASSLTGQSNYGYTF | TGTGCCAGCAGCCTCACGGGACAGTCTAACTATGGCTACACCTTC
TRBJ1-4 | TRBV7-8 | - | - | CASRSTQGGEKLFF | TGTGCCAGCAGATCTACACAGGGTGGTGAAAAACTGTTTTTT
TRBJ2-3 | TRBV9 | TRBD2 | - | CASSVTSVTDTQYF | TGTGCCAGCAGCGTGACTAGCGTCACAGATACGCAGTATTTT
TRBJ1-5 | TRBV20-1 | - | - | CSASNLGPSGNQPQHF | TGCAGTGCTAGTAACCTCGGACCGTCGGGCAATCAGCCCCAGCATTTT
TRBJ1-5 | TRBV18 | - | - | CASSPSNGGYQPQHF | TGTGCCAGCTCACCATCCAACGGTGGGTATCAGCCCCAGCATTTT
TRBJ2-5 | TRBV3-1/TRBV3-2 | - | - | CASSQTTSNQETQYF | TGTGCCAGCAGCCAAACTACTAGTAACCAAGAGACCCAGTACTTC
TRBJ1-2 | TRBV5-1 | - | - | CASSLTAGKDGGYTF | TGCGCCAGCAGCTTGACTGCAGGGAAGGATGGTGGCTACACCTTC
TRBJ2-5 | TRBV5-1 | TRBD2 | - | CASSLFSGGAYETQYF | TGCGCCAGCAGCTTGTTTAGCGGGGGGGCCTATGAGACCCAGTACTTC
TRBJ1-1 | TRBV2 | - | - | CASSRLGFAFF | TGTGCCAGCAGCCGACTGGGGTTTGCTTTCTTT
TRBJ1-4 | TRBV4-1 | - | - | CASSRPGFNEKLFF | TGCGCCAGCAGCCGTCCCGGCTTTAATGAAAAACTGTTTTTT
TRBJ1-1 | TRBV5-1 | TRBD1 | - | CASRTGTGPAFF | TGCGCCAGCAGAACCGGGACAGGGCCAGCTTTCTTT
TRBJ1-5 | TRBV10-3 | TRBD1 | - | CAISEQGANQPQHF | TGTGCCATCAGTGAGCAGGGGGCCAATCAGCCCCAGCATTTT
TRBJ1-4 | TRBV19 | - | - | CASLKGEKLFF | TGTGCCAGCCTGAAGGGGGAAAAACTGTTTTTT
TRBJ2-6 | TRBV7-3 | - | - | CASSFVSGANVLTF | TGTGCCAGCAGCTTCGTCTCTGGGGCCAACGTCCTGACTTTC
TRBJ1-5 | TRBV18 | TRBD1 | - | CASSPGTGGNQPQHF | TGTGCCAGCTCGCCCGGGACAGGGGGAAATCAGCCCCAGCATTTT
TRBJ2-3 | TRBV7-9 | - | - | CASSLGRLYTDTQYF | TGTGCCAGCAGCTTAGGCCGTCTCTACACAGATACGCAGTATTTT
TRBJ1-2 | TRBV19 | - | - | CARDGYTF | TGTGCCAGAGATGGCTACACCTTC
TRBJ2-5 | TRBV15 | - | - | CATSRVRTQETQYF | TGTGCCACCAGCAGAGTACGGACCCAAGAGACCCAGTACTTC
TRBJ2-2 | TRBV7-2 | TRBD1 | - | CASIEGDRGTGELFF | TGTGCCAGCATCGAGGGAGACAGGGGGACCGGGGAGCTGTTTTTT
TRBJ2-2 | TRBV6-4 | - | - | CASQGNTGELFF | TGTGCCAGTCAGGGGAACACCGGGGAGCTGTTTTTT
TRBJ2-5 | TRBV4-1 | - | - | CASSHLGPGQETQYF | TGCGCCAGCAGCCACCTAGGACCGGGACAAGAGACCCAGTACTTC
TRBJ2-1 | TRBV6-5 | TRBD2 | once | CASSLIRGENEQFF | TGTGCCAGCAGTTTGATACGGGGGGAAAATGAGCAGTTCTTC
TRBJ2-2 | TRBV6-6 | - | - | CASSLYPGTSKSTGELFF | TGTGCCAGCAGTCTCTACCCGGGGACGTCGAAGAGCACCGGGGAGCTGTTTTTT
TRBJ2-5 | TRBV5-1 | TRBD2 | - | CASSLVASGERETQYF | TGCGCCAGCAGCTTGGTGGCTAGCGGGGAACGAGAGACCCAGTACTTC
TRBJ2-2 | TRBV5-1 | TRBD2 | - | CASSLSTRGGSYQNTGELFF | TGCGCCAGCAGCTTGAGTACGCGGGGGGGCTCCTACCAGAACACCGGGGAGCTGTTTTTT
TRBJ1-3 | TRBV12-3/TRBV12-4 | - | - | CASSLIGGNTIYF | TGTGCCAGCAGTTTAATCGGAGGAAACACCATATATTTT
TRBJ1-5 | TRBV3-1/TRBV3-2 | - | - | CASSRQNNQPQHF | TGTGCCAGCAGCCGCCAGAACAATCAGCCCCAGCATTTT
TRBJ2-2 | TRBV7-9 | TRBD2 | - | CASSHSGGAAGELFF | TGTGCCAGCAGCCATAGCGGGGGGGCCGCCGGGGAGCTGTTTTTT
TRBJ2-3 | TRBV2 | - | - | CASGGLITDTQYF | TGTGCCAGCGGAGGACTGATTACAGATACGCAGTATTTT
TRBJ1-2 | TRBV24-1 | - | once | CATSTGKMGAYNYGYTF | TGTGCCACGTCCACGGGGAAGATGGGCGCGTATAACTATGGCTACACCTTC
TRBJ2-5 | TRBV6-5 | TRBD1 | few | CASSAGTTGDETQYF | TGTGCCAGCAGCGCGGGCACAACAGGGGACGAGACCCAGTACTTC
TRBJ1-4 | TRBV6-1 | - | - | CASSEAGGWEKLFF | TGTGCCAGCAGTGAAGCGGGAGGTTGGGAAAAACTGTTTTTT
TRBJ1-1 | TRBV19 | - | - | CASSINKNTEAFF | TGTGCCAGTAGTATTAACAAGAACACTGAAGCTTTCTTT
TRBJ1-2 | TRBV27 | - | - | CASRTPSRDSRYGYTF | TGTGCCAGCAGAACACCCTCCCGGGACTCACGCTATGGCTACACCTTC
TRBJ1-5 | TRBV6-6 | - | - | CASSYRGAGNQPQHF | TGTGCCAGCAGTTACCGGGGGGCGGGCAATCAGCCCCAGCATTTT
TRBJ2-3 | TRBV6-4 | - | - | CASSELSTDTQYF | TGTGCCAGCAGTGAACTTTCCACAGATACGCAGTATTTT
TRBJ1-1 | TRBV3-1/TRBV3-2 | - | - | CASSPNPDMVNTEAFF | TGTGCCAGCAGCCCCAACCCAGACATGGTGAACACTGAAGCTTTCTTT
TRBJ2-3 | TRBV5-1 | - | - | CASSFVSLSTDTQYF | TGCGCCAGCAGCTTCGTTTCCCTAAGCACAGATACGCAGTATTTT
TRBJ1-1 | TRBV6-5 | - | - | CASSTPGVGAFF | TGTGCCAGCAGTACCCCGGGGGTGGGAGCTTTCTTT
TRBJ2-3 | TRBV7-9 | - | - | CASSLGWGNSGDADTQYF | TGTGCCAGCAGCTTAGGTTGGGGGAATTCGGGGGATGCAGATACGCAGTATTTT
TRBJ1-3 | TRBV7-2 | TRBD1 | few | CASSSSTGGGNTIYF | TGTGCCAGCAGCTCTTCGACAGGGGGCGGAAACACCATATATTTT
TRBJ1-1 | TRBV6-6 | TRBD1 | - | CASSYSTGGRAFF | TGTGCCAGCAGTTACTCGACAGGGGGCAGGGCTTTCTTT
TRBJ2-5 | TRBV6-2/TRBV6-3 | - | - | CASSHTGTGETQYF | TGTGCCAGCAGCCACACAGGGACGGGGGAGACCCAGTACTTC
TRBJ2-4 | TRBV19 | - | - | CASSFLRDGAKNIQYF | TGTGCCAGTAGTTTTTTACGGGACGGAGCCAAAAACATTCAGTACTTC
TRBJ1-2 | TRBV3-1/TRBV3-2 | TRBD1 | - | CASSQRIQGEGYTF | TGTGCCAGCAGCCAAAGAATCCAGGGGGAAGGCTACACCTTC
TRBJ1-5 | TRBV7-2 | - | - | CASSLRRGSNQPQHF | TGTGCCAGCAGCTTACGCAGGGGAAGCAATCAGCCCCAGCATTTT